This TCR beta chain was sequenced during a study of T-cell memory formation after mild COVID-19. Study conclusions and caveats: Mainly in CM and EM were contracting CD4+ clones; CD8+ were in EMRA. Pre-infection memory already had some responding clones, implying cross-reactive memory joined.

Each CDR3 protein is one row after TCRdb ran MiXCR on the 5' RACE reads. The table includes approximately 430,000 distinct CDR3 sequences, about 25% detected once. This clonotype was observed a few times. As yet, its antigen is unknown. The germline gives CDR1 SEHNR, CDR2 FQNEAQ (reference sequence). V was shortened by 1 base and J by 4 bases, with 14 bases between the two germline ends. The CDR3 spans 15 residues. The sample was PBMCs or a T cell subset sorted from them (not recorded which). The sequence derives from an adult woman who had mild COVID-19 (a few samples of this study predate the infection). Cell type and time point are not known. This chain links TRBV7-9 with TRBJ2-7; D is possibly TRBD1 (6 bases). The CDR3 DNA is TGTGCCAGCAGCTTAGACCTCGGGACAACATACGAGCAGTACTTC. Protein sequence: CASSLDLGTTYEQYF.